This T cell receptor (beta chain) came from a study of blood T cells in healthy people across ages. Overall study findings and caveats: Reliance upon unsorted PBMCs precluded definitive naive versus antigen-experienced comparison. Expanded clonotype shifts may have been confounded, as the donors had an unknown CMV status.

With a J-beta primer mix and a sample-barcoded 5' primer, a second PCR ran roughly 7 to 11 cycles. Each sample provided no less than 2.5 million CDR3-containing paired-end reads. TCRdb reprocessed the 5' RACE reads with MiXCR, giving one entry per CDR3 protein. This table holds around 1,900,000 distinct CDR3 sequences, 30% to 40% found once. Each donor was a healthy Caucasian individual from Russia, aged about 6 to 100. V dropped 5 bases and J dropped 5 bases, with 1 base sitting between them. The germline gives CDR1 ENHRY, CDR2 SYGVKD. The CDR3 has 9 amino acids. This clonotype was detected a few times. What it binds is unknown.

This receptor was obtained from a human donor in good health. The sequenced sample consisted of blood. The chain couples TRBV10-3 to TRBJ2-7; D is unclear. The CDR3 loop is CAISNEQYF. In DNA form, the CDR3 reads TGTGCCATCAGTAACGAGCAGTACTTC.